This T cell receptor (beta chain) was documented in a study of cytomegalovirus exposure and HLA in healthy donors (TCRdb year 2017). Concerning the study at large: An earlier analysis of 587 of the donors reported about 300 Gb of sequence data and 90 million to 120 million unique TCR beta sequences obtained from approximately 180 million T cells. About 280 gigabases of sequencing data and 75 million to 85 million unique TCR sequences made up an early release that covered under 750 HLA-typed donors. The genetic ancestry cluster associated with self-reported Caucasian donors included over 80% of the approximately 410 genotyped donors. The study aimed to test whether signatures of past pathogen exposure could be identified by cataloging public T cell receptors. Using immunosequencing, the study profiled T cell repertoires from 640 or so subjects and related those repertoires to cytomegalovirus serostatus. Along with the approximately 600-subject first cohort, a separate validation cohort of around 110 different subjects was used. The study combined high-throughput TCR immunosequencing, statistical association of individual TCRs with disease status, and machine learning to predict cytomegalovirus infection status. A later analysis re-examined previously published TCR beta repertoires from more than 600 donors and added high-resolution HLA genotyping to investigate patterns of TCR occurrence. Rather than drawing on any new phenotypic data, the later analysis identified candidate immune exposures from TCR beta sequences and the way those sequences occurred across donors. An earlier analysis of around 580 of the donors used high-throughput TCR beta sequencing to judge whether each TCR beta V gene segment behaved as functional or pseudogenic. Donor age, sex, ethnicity and CMV serostatus were collected together with the repertoire data. Genome-wide SNP genotypes for about three fifths of the roughly 700 donors were used in a later genetic analysis, which treated that subset as a discovery cohort. Every repertoire in the discovery cohort had been generated on one and the same sequencing platform. HLA typing covered class I and class II loci at four-digit resolution. The number of donors typed differed by locus, with 629-630 for A, B, C, DRB1 and DQB1, over 500 for DQA1, over 600 for DPA1, and under 490 for DPB1. Roughly five DR-DQ haplotypes were treated as single units for association and clustering because of strong linkage in the cohort. Across under 500 genotyped donors of the cohort, an average of roughly 250,000 unique TCR beta nucleotide sequences per donor were sequenced, and roughly 18% of those sequences were non-productive. Summary of the overall study and its limitations: Several of the top co-occurrence clusters appeared to be linked to parvovirus B19, influenza, CMV and Epstein-Barr virus, according to a later analysis. A few of the identified cytomegalovirus-associated TCR beta chains were confirmed in vitro to be specific for cytomegalovirus antigens. It was suggested by the authors that the approach could potentially be generalized to other disease states and immunological phenotypes. Because some donors lacked HLA typing at each locus, the association tests relied only on the typed subset. A later genetic analysis reported fewer N-insertions in productive TCRs among donors in an Asian-associated ancestry cluster than the roughly 650-donor mean. An earlier analysis of approximately 600 of the donors showed that most TCR beta V segments appeared in productive rearrangements either about 87% or about 30% of the time, which broadly matched IMGT annotations. Specific HLA alleles were associated with 15,000 to 20,000 TCR beta sequences at a false discovery rate of 0.05 in a later analysis. The study listed approximately 150 TCR beta chains as associated with cytomegalovirus. Most TCR sequences were observed very rarely across donors, whereas some public TCRs were present in many individuals. Presence/absence analyses assumed roughly uniform sequencing depth across donors, an assumption that may not hold. When HLA alleles, especially DR and DQ, strongly co-occurred, TCR associations were difficult to assign to individual alleles. Cytomegalovirus status was reported to be diagnosed by the classifier with high specificity and sensitivity in both the original and validation cohorts. The sequencing pipeline was judged likely to have produced a cluster of highly shared sequence variants as a technical artifact. A further reported finding was that TCR beta sequences accurately predicted the HLA-A and HLA-B alleles for most subjects in the first cohort. Approximately 16 rarely observed V segments, including chromosome 9 orphons, were excluded from the earlier analysis of just under 600 of the donors because counts were too low. V-gene and J-gene trimming of TCR beta chains was associated with a missense DCLRE1C variant in a later genetic analysis, and the association was replicated in an independent cohort. The 87-base-pair reads could not distinguish some IMGT-functional V segments, including TRBV6-2 and TRBV6-3, so those segments were excluded. According to a later analysis, TCR association rates differed among HLA loci, with DRB1 alleles showing the most associated TCRs and HLA-C alleles showing the fewest. CMV serostatus was the only immune exposure information available for the cohort. The cohort was sequenced for TCR beta chains only, and without alpha or paired-chain data the features that could be detected were limited. A later analysis found that HLA-associated TCR beta chains were more clonally expanded and had lower generation probabilities than equally common non-associated chains. Most CMV-associated TCR beta chains appeared to be HLA-restricted in a later analysis, and the HLA associations seemed to be driven largely by CMV exposure. Correlated functional status among segregating V segments might be attributable to linkage disequilibrium, but an unknown experimental factor could not be ruled out.

CDR1 is given as SNHLY and CDR2 as FYNNEI, both from the germline V gene. From cysteine to phenylalanine, the CDR3 is 15 amino acids long. Only the CDR3 DNA is retained, 45 bases long and in frame from the first base. At the junction V is shortened by 3 bases and J by 6 bases; bases outside the gene matches: 7. Libraries were made using the immunoSEQ multiplex PCR assay. For the multiplex PCR, a mixture combining 60 forward primers for TCR Vbeta segments and 13 reverse primers for TCR Jbeta segments was used. Amplification of the CDR3 region of rearranged TCR beta genes was performed with a multiplex PCR assay on genomic DNA. On the Illumina HiSeq System, the amplified TCR beta libraries were sequenced as 87-base-pair reads. In the source study's methods: Across the 670 or so repertoires, a later analysis counted roughly 77 million unique TCR beta chains, roughly 11 million of which were shared by at least two donors. Raw reads were error-corrected and collapsed into unique sequences with a nearest-neighbor algorithm that merged closely related sequences to remove PCR and sequencing errors. CDR3 sequences were aligned to IMGT reference sequences to assign V, D and J gene segments. Each retained sequence needed at least a six-nucleotide match to both a V gene segment and a J gene segment. A rearrangement counted as productive if the CDR3 had no stop codons and remained in frame with V and J, and every other rearrangement counted as non-productive. Following IMGT convention, CDR3 was defined as the stretch from the second conserved V-encoded cysteine to the conserved J-encoded phenylalanine. The earlier analysis of roughly 590 of the donors excluded sequences that lacked an unambiguous match to a single V gene segment. An earlier analysis of 500 to 600 of the donors classified V segments as functional when productive rearrangements were above 56.7% and as segregating when the standard deviation between donors was above 5%. A statistical classification framework was built to diagnose cytomegalovirus status from the catalog of TCR beta chain sequences. In a later analysis, TCR nucleotide sequences were compared against IMGT/GENE-DB human TR gene sequences so that V and J genes could be assigned. In a later analysis, CDR3 sequences and most-parsimonious VDJ recombination scenarios were assigned using the TCRdist pipeline. A later analysis defined each TCR beta chain by its CDR3 amino acid sequence plus V-gene family, and excluded reads lacking a unique V-gene family. As a way to deal with suspected cross-contamination and a sequencing artifact, a later analysis dropped hundreds of nucleotide sequences that were highly shared and had low generation probability. In a later analysis, a clonal expansion index was calculated for each public chain from normalized within-repertoire ranks of inferred template counts. In a later analysis, generation probabilities were computed with a VDJ recombination model fitted to out-of-frame rearrangements, and the resulting probabilities were checked against IGoR. A later analysis scored TCR-TCR, TCR-HLA and TCR-CMV co-occurrence with hypergeometric tests, applying a repertoire-size bias correction to TCR pairs. A later analysis estimated false discovery rates by permuting HLA or CMV assignments 20 times. In a later analysis, co-occurring TCRs were grouped using DBSCAN, and TCRdist sequence similarity was added for clustering within HLA-allele-positive subsets. Co-occurrence clustering excluded repertoires with fewer than 30,000 or more than 120,000 public chains, plus five with anomalous nucleotide sharing. TCRdb mirrors the immuneACCESS table, restricted to in-frame sequences. Some clones are absent from its copies; in checked studies, under half trace to an unresolved V gene, and the reason for the others is unknown. The V and J calls and the clone size are those of that table, but D and trimming were determined from the DNA. The sample has about 210,000 clones on record, approximately 77% of them singletons. In total, the top ten clones hold roughly 3.1% of the sample.

The cohort comprised around 690 healthy bone marrow donors. At the time of sampling, every cohort member was nominally healthy, though immune exposures that went unrecorded were likely present. The donor was CMV seropositive and belonged to the group of about 290 seropositive cohort members. Each donor provided a peripheral blood sample, and peripheral blood mononuclear cells were used for TCR beta sequencing. The Qiagen DNeasy Blood Extraction Kit was used to extract genomic DNA from the blood cell samples. A note on this clone: Its target antigen remains unknown. Base qualities are missing; no much larger clone stands one base away.

The origin of this receptor is a man aged 35 to 55 in good health and CMV-seropositive. The chain is assembled from TRBV2 and TRBJ2-1, with 8 bases aligning to TRBD2. The sample taken for sequencing was PBMCs. The CDR3 reads CASSDARGVSNEQFF. The nucleotide sequence is TGTGCCAGCAGTGATGCGCGGGGGGTCTCCAATGAGCAGTTCTTC.